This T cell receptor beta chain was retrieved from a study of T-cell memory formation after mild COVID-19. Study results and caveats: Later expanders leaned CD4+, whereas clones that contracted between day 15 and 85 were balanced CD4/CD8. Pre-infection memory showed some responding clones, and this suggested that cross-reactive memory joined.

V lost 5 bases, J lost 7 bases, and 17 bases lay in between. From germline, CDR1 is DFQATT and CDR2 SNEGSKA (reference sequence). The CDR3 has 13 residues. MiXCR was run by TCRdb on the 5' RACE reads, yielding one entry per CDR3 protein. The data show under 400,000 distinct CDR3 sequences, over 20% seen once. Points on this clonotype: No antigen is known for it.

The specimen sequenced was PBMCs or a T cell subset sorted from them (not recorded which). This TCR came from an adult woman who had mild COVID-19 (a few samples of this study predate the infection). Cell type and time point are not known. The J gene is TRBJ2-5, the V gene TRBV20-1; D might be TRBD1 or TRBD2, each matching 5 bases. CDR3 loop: CSAPQRGTGTQYF. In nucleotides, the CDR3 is TGCAGTGCTCCACAACGGGGAACAGGGACCCAGTACTTC.